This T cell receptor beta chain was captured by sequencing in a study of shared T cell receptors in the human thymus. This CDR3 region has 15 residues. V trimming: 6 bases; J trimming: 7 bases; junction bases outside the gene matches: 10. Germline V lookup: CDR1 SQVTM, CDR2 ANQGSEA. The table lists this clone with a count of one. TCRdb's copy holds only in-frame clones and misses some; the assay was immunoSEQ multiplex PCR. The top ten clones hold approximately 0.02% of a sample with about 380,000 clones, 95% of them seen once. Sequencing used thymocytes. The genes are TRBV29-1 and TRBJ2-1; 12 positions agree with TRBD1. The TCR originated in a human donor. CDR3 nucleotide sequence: TGCAGCGTGATCCCGGGACAGGGGGCTTGGAATGAGCAGTTCTTC. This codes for CSVIPGQGAWNEQFF.